The clone carrying this TCR beta chain was recorded a few times. Its antigen is unknown. These data come from a study of Ad26.COV2.S vaccination and SARS-CoV-2 variants. Study at large: Once, or twice with 56 days between doses, Ad26.COV2.S was given intramuscularly. Study-level findings and limits: Reportedly, after vaccination the spike-specific CD8+ and CD4+ T cell responses displayed substantial breadth.

Trimming left V 5 bases short and J 6 bases short, with 14 bases between. CDR1 is SEHNR, CDR2 FQNEAQ, per germline (reference sequence). The CDR3 contains 13 residues. The sample's treatment: roughly 18 received Ad26.COV2.S at low or high dose, single or two shots; 5 received placebo; per-sample allocation not given. On day 63 after the first injection, vaccine and placebo recipients gave samples. Vaccination used an Ad26 vector expressing Wuhan-strain SARS-CoV-2 spike. The method was immunoSEQ multiplex PCR; TCRdb's version includes in-frame clones alone and lacks a portion of them. This table has approximately 350,000 clones, about 83% appearing once.

The source material was peripheral blood, sampled in a trial of Ad26.COV2.S vaccine versus placebo. This clonotype was obtained from a person between 18 and 65 years old who received the Ad26.COV2.S COVID-19 vaccine or a placebo. J is TRBJ2-7 and V is TRBV7-9; D uncertain. The CDR3 here is CASSPRRVGEQYF. DNA for the CDR3: TGTGCCAGCAGCCCCCGAAGGGTCGGCGAGCAGTACTTC.